Listed below are T cell receptor beta chains from one sample, sequenced in a study of post-analysis software for immune sequencing data. TCRdb recomputed calls from the PCR reads with MiXCR, one row per CDR3 protein. The data show 700,000 to 900,000 distinct CDR3 sequences, with 46% seen just once and 4.9% held by the top ten. Sequenced input: blood. The receptors stem from a girl aged 10-17 years with multiple sclerosis. The CDR3 runs from the conserved cysteine through the conserved F or W. D genes are given only for firm matches. Clone size, where shown, is once, few, many, or a class for clones that have expanded.

CDR3: CASSPRELSSYEQYF
DNA: TGTGCCAGCAGTCCACGCGAACTGAGCTCCTACGAGCAGTACTTC
size: -
length: 15
D: -
V: TRBV7-9
J: TRBJ2-7

CDR3: CSATPKLAGPSLNNEQFF
DNA: TGCAGTGCTACCCCGAAACTAGCGGGTCCCTCCCTTAACAATGAGCAGTTCTTC
size: -
length: 18
D: TRBD2
V: TRBV20-1
J: TRBJ2-1

CDR3: CSARQDYYGYTF
DNA: TGCAGTGCTAGACAGGATTACTATGGCTACACCTTC
size: -
length: 12
D: -
V: TRBV20-1
J: TRBJ1-2

CDR3: CASRNRDTTNEKLFF
DNA: TGTGCCAGCAGGAACCGGGACACAACTAATGAAAAACTGTTTTTT
size: few
length: 15
D: -
V: TRBV2
J: TRBJ1-4

CDR3: CASSSSPPLKDTF
DNA: TGTGCCAGCAGCTCTTCTCCTCCCCTTAAGGACACCTTC
size: -
length: 13
D: -
V: TRBV12-3/TRBV12-4
J: TRBJ1-2

CDR3: CASSSEDRGRDYGYTF
DNA: TGTGCCAGCAGCTCCGAGGACAGGGGGCGAGACTATGGCTACACCTTC
size: few
length: 16
D: TRBD1
V: TRBV5-6
J: TRBJ1-2

CDR3: CASSLAAGGPGETQYF
DNA: TGTGCCAGCAGCTTAGCAGCGGGAGGGCCGGGAGAGACCCAGTACTTC
size: many
length: 16
D: TRBD2
V: TRBV7-8
J: TRBJ2-5

CDR3: CASSLVTSHMKRETQYF
DNA: TGTGCCAGCAGCCTAGTGACTAGCCACATGAAGAGGGAGACCCAGTACTTC
size: -
length: 17
D: TRBD2
V: TRBV7-2
J: TRBJ2-5

CDR3: CASGTPGQPSYEQYF
DNA: TGCGCCAGCGGAACCCCGGGACAGCCCTCCTACGAGCAGTACTTC
size: few
length: 15
D: TRBD1
V: TRBV5-1
J: TRBJ2-7

CDR3: CASTGLRGLAGVKGTDTQYF
DNA: TGTGCCAGCACCGGTTTGAGGGGACTAGCGGGAGTTAAGGGTACAGATACGCAGTATTTT
size: few
length: 20
D: TRBD2
V: TRBV7-9
J: TRBJ2-3

CDR3: CASSPGPTFAQYF
DNA: TGCGCCAGCAGCCCGGGACCGACCTTCGCGCAGTACTTC
size: few
length: 13
D: -
V: TRBV5-1
J: TRBJ2-7

CDR3: CASTKLTGALDGYTF
DNA: TGTGCCAGCACCAAACTTACAGGGGCACTCGACGGCTACACCTTC
size: -
length: 15
D: TRBD1
V: TRBV7-6
J: TRBJ1-2

CDR3: CSAILQGFVKTQYF
DNA: TGCAGTGCTATACTCCAGGGGTTTGTGAAGACCCAGTACTTC
size: -
length: 14
D: -
V: TRBV20-1
J: TRBJ2-5

CDR3: CSARAAGRRNTEAFF
DNA: TGCAGTGCTAGGGCGGCAGGGCGCCGGAACACTGAAGCTTTCTTT
size: -
length: 15
D: -
V: TRBV20-1
J: TRBJ1-1

CDR3: CASSLIGGTSGANVLTF
DNA: TGTGCCAGCAGCTTAATTGGGGGCACCTCTGGGGCCAACGTCCTGACTTTC
size: -
length: 17
D: -
V: TRBV7-8
J: TRBJ2-6

CDR3: CSARDIRNSGRAGDTQYF
DNA: TGCAGTGCTAGAGATATTAGGAACAGCGGGAGGGCCGGAGATACGCAGTATTTT
size: few
length: 18
D: TRBD2
V: TRBV20-1
J: TRBJ2-3

CDR3: CASSRDPYNEQFF
DNA: TGTGCCAGCAGCCGTGACCCCTACAATGAGCAGTTCTTC
size: many
length: 13
D: -
V: TRBV6-4
J: TRBJ2-1

CDR3: CSVETDRVYEQYF
DNA: TGCAGCGTTGAAACGGACAGGGTCTACGAGCAGTACTTC
size: -
length: 13
D: TRBD1
V: TRBV29-1
J: TRBJ2-7

CDR3: CASSRDGVGWQPQHF
DNA: TGTGCCAGCAGCCGCGACGGGGTCGGTTGGCAGCCCCAGCATTTT
size: -
length: 15
D: -
V: TRBV12-3/TRBV12-4
J: TRBJ1-5

CDR3: CASSLGLSFVPQETQYF
DNA: TGTGCCAGCAGCTTAGGCCTAAGTTTCGTGCCACAAGAGACCCAGTACTTC
size: few
length: 17
D: -
V: TRBV13
J: TRBJ2-5

CDR3: CSVEDGELFF
DNA: TGCAGCGTTGAGGACGGGGAGCTGTTTTTT
size: -
length: 10
D: -
V: TRBV29-1
J: TRBJ2-2

CDR3: CASSQELAARVDEQFF
DNA: TGCGCCAGCAGCCAAGAACTAGCGGCCCGCGTGGATGAGCAGTTCTTC
size: -
length: 16
D: TRBD2
V: TRBV4-3
J: TRBJ2-1

CDR3: CATSDTGVAAYNEQFF
DNA: TGTGCCACCAGTGATACCGGGGTAGCGGCCTACAATGAGCAGTTCTTC
size: -
length: 16
D: -
V: TRBV24-1
J: TRBJ2-1

CDR3: CASSMGLAGLADTQYF
DNA: TGTGCCAGCAGCATGGGACTAGCGGGACTGGCAGATACGCAGTATTTT
size: -
length: 16
D: TRBD2
V: TRBV13
J: TRBJ2-3

CDR3: CASSISGANEQFF
DNA: TGTGCCAGCAGCATCAGTGGGGCCAATGAGCAGTTCTTC
size: once
length: 13
D: -
V: TRBV9
J: TRBJ2-1

CDR3: CSGAETSTDTQYF
DNA: TGCAGCGGAGCCGAAACTAGCACAGATACGCAGTATTTT
size: -
length: 13
D: -
V: TRBV29-1
J: TRBJ2-3

CDR3: CASSEPKPGLASETQYF
DNA: TGTGCCAGCAGTGAACCGAAACCGGGACTAGCTTCGGAGACCCAGTACTTC
size: -
length: 17
D: TRBD2
V: TRBV25-1
J: TRBJ2-5

CDR3: CATSRDWRLQNEQFF
DNA: TGTGCCACCAGCAGAGATTGGAGACTACAAAATGAGCAGTTCTTC
size: -
length: 15
D: -
V: TRBV15
J: TRBJ2-1

CDR3: CAISESTRDGTYEQYF
DNA: TGTGCCATCAGTGAGTCGACTAGGGACGGAACCTACGAGCAGTACTTC
size: -
length: 16
D: -
V: TRBV10-3
J: TRBJ2-7

CDR3: CASQTSGYNEQFF
DNA: TGTGCCAGCCAGACTAGCGGTTACAATGAGCAGTTCTTC
size: -
length: 13
D: TRBD2
V: TRBV6-6
J: TRBJ2-1

CDR3: CASSQVVRHEKLFF
DNA: TGCGCCAGCAGCCAAGTTGTTCGCCATGAAAAACTGTTTTTT
size: -
length: 14
D: -
V: TRBV4-3
J: TRBJ1-4

CDR3: CASSYSMRRDRETSGGTYEQYF
DNA: TGTGCCAGCAGTTACTCGATGCGGCGGGACAGGGAAACTAGCGGGGGGACCTACGAGCAGTACTTC
size: -
length: 22
D: TRBD2
V: TRBV6-2/TRBV6-3
J: TRBJ2-7

CDR3: CASTRTGSSYEQYF
DNA: TGTGCCAGTACGAGGACAGGGAGCTCCTACGAGCAGTACTTC
size: few
length: 14
D: TRBD1
V: TRBV12-3/TRBV12-4
J: TRBJ2-7

CDR3: CASRDTGGGSYEQYF
DNA: TGTGCCAGCAGGGATACAGGTGGGGGCTCCTACGAGCAGTACTTC
size: -
length: 15
D: -
V: TRBV11-2
J: TRBJ2-7

CDR3: CASSIVGRGDTEAFF
DNA: TGTGCCAGTAGTATCGTTGGCAGGGGAGACACTGAAGCTTTCTTT
size: once
length: 15
D: -
V: TRBV19
J: TRBJ1-1

CDR3: CASSLDTGTDTQYF
DNA: TGTGCCAGCAGTTTGGACACAGGCACAGATACGCAGTATTTT
size: many
length: 14
D: -
V: TRBV28
J: TRBJ2-3

CDR3: CASRSTYEQYF
DNA: TGCGCCAGCCGATCGACCTACGAGCAGTACTTC
size: -
length: 11
D: -
V: TRBV5-1
J: TRBJ2-7

CDR3: CASSARPGNEQFF
DNA: TGCGCCAGCAGCGCCCGACCCGGGAATGAGCAGTTCTTC
size: -
length: 13
D: -
V: TRBV5-1
J: TRBJ2-1

CDR3: CASSRTGAEKLFF
DNA: TGTGCCAGCAGCCGGACAGGGGCTGAAAAACTGTTTTTT
size: -
length: 13
D: TRBD1
V: TRBV7-8
J: TRBJ1-4

CDR3: CASSQVGVNYGYTF
DNA: TGTGCCAGCAGCCAAGTGGGAGTCAACTATGGCTACACCTTC
size: -
length: 14
D: -
V: TRBV3-1
J: TRBJ1-2

CDR3: CASSDSVSSSYEQYF
DNA: TGTGCCAGCAGTGACAGTGTTTCAAGCTCCTACGAGCAGTACTTC
size: -
length: 15
D: -
V: TRBV2
J: TRBJ2-7

CDR3: CASSQEFLAVETQYF
DNA: TGTGCCAGCAGCCAAGAGTTCCTAGCGGTAGAGACCCAGTACTTC
size: -
length: 15
D: TRBD2
V: TRBV4-2
J: TRBJ2-5

CDR3: CASSVWTGDNEQFF
DNA: TGTGCCAGCAGTGTTTGGACAGGCGACAATGAGCAGTTCTTC
size: -
length: 14
D: TRBD1
V: TRBV2
J: TRBJ2-1

CDR3: CSARDPSGAGANEQFF
DNA: TGCAGTGCTAGAGATCCTTCTGGAGCCGGGGCCAATGAGCAGTTCTTC
size: few
length: 16
D: -
V: TRBV20-1
J: TRBJ2-1

CDR3: CASSLGPAQVTQYF
DNA: TGTGCCAGCAGCTTGGGTCCAGCCCAAGTGACCCAGTACTTC
size: -
length: 14
D: -
V: TRBV7-2
J: TRBJ2-5

CDR3: CAITQEGAPYEQYF
DNA: TGTGCCATCACCCAGGAAGGGGCTCCCTACGAGCAGTACTTC
size: -
length: 14
D: -
V: TRBV10-3
J: TRBJ2-7

CDR3: CASSQRAVSSYEQYF
DNA: TGCGCCAGCAGCCAAAGGGCGGTGAGCTCCTACGAGCAGTACTTC
size: -
length: 15
D: -
V: TRBV4-3
J: TRBJ2-7

CDR3: CASSSRLAGPYNERFF
DNA: TGTGCCAGCAGCTCCCGACTAGCGGGCCCATACAATGAGCGGTTCTTC
size: -
length: 16
D: TRBD2
V: TRBV7-2
J: TRBJ2-1

CDR3: CSAPTRRDFYNEQFF
DNA: TGCAGTGCTCCAACCCGACGGGACTTCTACAATGAGCAGTTCTTC
size: -
length: 15
D: -
V: TRBV20-1
J: TRBJ2-1

CDR3: CASSLRDNYEQYF
DNA: TGTGCCAGCAGCCTCCGGGACAACTACGAGCAGTACTTC
size: few
length: 13
D: -
V: TRBV7-8
J: TRBJ2-7

CDR3: CATSESDYFSDTQYF
DNA: TGTGCCACCAGTGAATCTGACTACTTTTCAGATACGCAGTATTTT
size: -
length: 15
D: -
V: TRBV24-1
J: TRBJ2-3

CDR3: CASSYRSGDNEQFF
DNA: TGTGCCAGCAGTTACAGGTCGGGGGACAATGAGCAGTTCTTC
size: -
length: 14
D: -
V: TRBV12-3/TRBV12-4
J: TRBJ2-1

CDR3: CATSRSNEQYF
DNA: TGTGCCACCAGTAGAAGCAATGAGCAGTACTTC
size: few
length: 11
D: -
V: TRBV24-1
J: TRBJ2-5

CDR3: CASSSPVSYEQYF
DNA: TGTGCCAGCAGCTCCCCGGTTAGCTACGAGCAGTACTTC
size: -
length: 13
D: -
V: TRBV7-9
J: TRBJ2-7

CDR3: CASSLVPRGGEQFF
DNA: TGCGCCAGCAGCTTGGTGCCTCGCGGGGGAGAGCAGTTCTTC
size: -
length: 14
D: TRBD2
V: TRBV5-1
J: TRBJ2-1